In its sample, the clone carrying this TCR beta chain was seen a few times. This sample was included in a study of blood T cell repertoires in COVID-19. Overall study: Acute-phase and convalescent COVID-19 samples originated in the United States, Italy and Spain. The cDNA or gDNA used as material had been derived from T cells, B-cell-depleted T cells, or PBMCs.

In the original processing: Estimation of nucleated cell counts was performed using reference gene primer amplification. Using immunoSEQ multiplex PCR, the repertoire was profiled, and TCRdb retains in-frame clones only, with some absent. Clonal size and the V and J genes are those of that table, whereas D and trimming came from the DNA. The repertoire holds 30,000 to 35,000 clones, with 85% to 95% as singletons. V shed 4 bases and J shed 7 bases, with 21 bases lying between them. This CDR3 is 15 amino acids long. CDR1 is SGHNT, CDR2 YYREEE, per germline (reference sequence). The V gene is TRBV5-4, the J gene TRBJ2-7; D is perhaps TRBD1 (6 bases). Input material: peripheral blood. The receptor was isolated from a human donor in a cohort sampled during active COVID-19. The CDR3 bases are TGTGCCAGCAGCCTAGGGGACAACGGCCAAATGGAGCAGTACTTC. Its protein is CASSLGDNGQMEQYF. Looking up the rest from reference TRBV5-4 and TRBJ2-7 gives the full variable domain: ETGVTQSPTHLIKTRGQQVTLRCSSQSGHNTVSWYQQALGQGPQFIFQYYREEENGRGNFPPRFSGLQFPNYSSELNVNALELDDSALYLCASSLGDNGQMEQYFGPGTRLTVT.